The next 10 T cell receptor beta chains were all read from a single sample in a study of Ad26.COV2.S vaccination and SARS-CoV-2 variants. Specified treatment: some 19 received Ad26.COV2.S at low or high dose, single or two shots; 5 received placebo; per-sample allocation not given. Specimens were obtained on day 63 following the first vaccine or placebo injection. Assay used: immunoSEQ multiplex PCR; TCRdb lists only in-frame clones, some missing. In the table there are hundreds of thousands of clones, around 92% of which are singletons. This specimen was peripheral blood, taken in a trial of Ad26.COV2.S vaccine versus placebo. These TCRs come from a person between 18 and 65 years old who received the Ad26.COV2.S COVID-19 vaccine or a placebo.

The genes are TRBV12-3 or TRBV12-4 and TRBJ2-5; the D gene is possibly TRBD1 (5 bases). The CDR3 is made up of 13 amino acids. V was pared by 2 bases and J by 5 bases, with 9 bases between. The CDR3 sequence is CASSLSGMETQYF. DNA for the CDR3: TGTGCCAGCAGTTTATCAGGGATGGAGACCCAGTACTTC.

The V gene is TRBV5-1, the J gene TRBJ1-2; tentative D call: TRBD1 (5 bases). This CDR3 spans 12 amino acids. Trimming stripped 4 bases from V and 4 bases from J, with 8 bases between. The germline V gene has CDR1 SGHRS and CDR2 YFSETQ. The CDR3: CASSPDSYGYTF. The CDR3 DNA follows: TGCGCCAGCAGCCCCGACAGCTATGGCTACACCTTC.

The gene calls are TRBV25-1 and TRBJ1-2; D gene ambiguous. The V and J ends lost 0 bases and 4 bases respectively, with 6 bases between them. The CDR3 is 13 residues long. The germline CDR1 and CDR2 sequences are MGHDK and SYGVNS. DNA for the CDR3: TGTGCCAGCAGTGAATACCCCTTCTATGGCTACACCTTC. It encodes CASSEYPFYGYTF.

The chain couples TRBV4-2 to TRBJ1-4; D might be TRBD1 (6 bases). Germline V gene lookup returns CDR1 LGHNA and CDR2 YNFKEQ. The CDR3 is 15 residues long. Trimming left V 0 bases short and J 7 bases short, with 12 bases between. CDR3 residues: CASSQDTAGAEKLFF. The CDR3 nucleotides read TGTGCCAGCAGCCAAGATACGGCAGGGGCTGAAAAACTGTTTTTT.

The V and J genes are TRBV27 and TRBJ2-1; D is possibly TRBD2 (7 bases). Trimming took 7 bases from V and 1 from J, leaving 17 bases between them. Looked up from germline, CDR1 is MNHEY and CDR2 is SMNVEV (reference sequence). The CDR3 is made up of 16 amino acids. The CDR3 spells CASTTRRGASYNEQFF. CDR3 nucleotides: TGTGCCAGCACCACCCGCCGGGGGGCTTCCTACAATGAGCAGTTCTTC.

The V and J genes are TRBV6-5 and TRBJ1-2; 9 bases align to TRBD1. CDR3 length: 12 residues. The germline gives CDR1 MNHEY, CDR2 SVGAGI. V shed 6 bases and J 8 bases; nucleotides not matched to a gene: 4. The CDR3 nucleotides are TGTGCCAGCAGACAGGGGGCGAAAGGCTACACCTTC. This gives the protein CASRQGAKGYTF.

The gene calls are TRBV19 and TRBJ2-7, with D perhaps matching TRBD1 or TRBD2 (5 bases each). Germline CDR1 and CDR2: LNHDA and SQIVND (reference sequence). V lost 4 bases and J lost 6, with 10 bases in between. This CDR3 has 12 residues. Here the CDR3 DNA reads TGTGCCAGTAGTACAGGGACGGGCGAGCAGTACTTC. Its protein product is CASSTGTGEQYF.

The chain links TRBV10-1 to TRBJ2-2, with D unclear. V was pared by 3 bases and J by 0 bases, with 5 bases between. The CDR3 loop spans 14 amino acids. Germline assignment: CDR1 WNHNN and CDR2 SYGVQD (reference sequence). CDR3 DNA sequence: TGCGCCAGCAGTGACTTAACGAACACCGGGGAGCTGTTTTTT. Amino acids: CASSDLTNTGELFF.

The rearrangement uses TRBV7-9 and TRBJ1-4; D is undetermined. The CDR3 runs to 13 residues. Per germline, CDR1 SEHNR and CDR2 FQNEAQ (reference sequence). V lost 1 base to trimming and J lost 8 bases, with 8 bases between them. The CDR3 nucleotides read TGTGCCAGCAGCTTAGGCAGTCGCGAAAAACTGTTTTTT. Its protein product is CASSLGSREKLFF. Drawing the rest from reference TRBV7-9 and TRBJ1-4, the complete variable domain is DTGVSQNPRHKITKRGQNVTFRCDPISEHNRLYWYRQTLGQGPEFLTYFQNEAQLEKSRLLSDRFSAERPKGSFSTLEIQRTEQGDSAMYLCASSLGSREKLFFGSGTQLSVL.

This rearrangement joins TRBV9 to TRBJ1-4; 7 bases agree with TRBD1. The J segment lost 8 bases and the V segment lost 4 bases, leaving 11 bases of the junction unmatched. Germline V CDR1 and CDR2: SGDLS, YYNGEE. This CDR3 comprises 15 residues. CDR3 region: CASSPQGSRGEKLFF. The CDR3 coding sequence is TGTGCCAGCAGCCCACAGGGGTCCCGAGGGGAAAAACTGTTTTTT.